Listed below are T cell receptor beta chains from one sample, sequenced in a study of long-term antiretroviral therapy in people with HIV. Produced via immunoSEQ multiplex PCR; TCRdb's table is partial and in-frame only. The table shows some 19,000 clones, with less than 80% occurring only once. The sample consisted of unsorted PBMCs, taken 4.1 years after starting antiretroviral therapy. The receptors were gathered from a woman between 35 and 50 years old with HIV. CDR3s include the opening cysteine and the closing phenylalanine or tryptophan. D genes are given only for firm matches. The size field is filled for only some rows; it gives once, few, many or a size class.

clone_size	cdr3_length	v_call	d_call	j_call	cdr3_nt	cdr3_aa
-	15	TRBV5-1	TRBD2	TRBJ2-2	TGCGCCAGCAGCTCGGGACTAGCGGGAACCGGGGAGCTGTTTTTT	CASSSGLAGTGELFF
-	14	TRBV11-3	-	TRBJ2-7	TGTGCCAGCAGCTTGGGAAGCCGCCCCTACGAGCAGTACTTC	CASSLGSRPYEQYF
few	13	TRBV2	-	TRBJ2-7	TGTGCCAGCATAGAGGGAGGCGTTTACGAGCAGTACTTC	CASIEGGVYEQYF
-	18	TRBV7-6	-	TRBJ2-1	TGTGCCAGCAGCTTAAGACTAGACGCCTTAAGCCCGAACAATGAGCAGTTCTTC	CASSLRLDALSPNNEQFF
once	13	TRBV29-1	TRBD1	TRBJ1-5	TGCAGCGTGGGGGGGACAGGCAATCAGCCCCAGCATTTT	CSVGGTGNQPQHF
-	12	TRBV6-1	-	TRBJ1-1	TGTGCCAGCAGTGAACTTGGCACTGAAGCTTTCTTT	CASSELGTEAFF
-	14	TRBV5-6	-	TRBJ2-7	TGTGCCAGCAGCTTCGAGCTAGCCCCCTACGAGCAGTACTTC	CASSFELAPYEQYF
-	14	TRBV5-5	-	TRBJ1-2	TGTGCCAGCAGCGCCGACATTTATAACTATGGCTACACCTTC	CASSADIYNYGYTF
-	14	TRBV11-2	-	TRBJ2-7	TGTGCCAGCAGCTTAGTGAGGTCCTCCTACCAGCAGTACTTC	CASSLVRSSYQQYF
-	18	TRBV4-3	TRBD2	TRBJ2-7	TGCGCCAGCAGCCAAGAAGAGGGACTAGCGGGGTTTAATTACGAGCAGTACTTC	CASSQEEGLAGFNYEQYF
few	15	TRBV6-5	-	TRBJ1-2	TGTGCCAGCAGTTATGGGGACCTCCCCGGGGATGGCTACACCTTC	CASSYGDLPGDGYTF
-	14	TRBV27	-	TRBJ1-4	TGTGCCAGCAGTCCCGGGAGAGATAATGAAAAACTGTTTTTT	CASSPGRDNEKLFF
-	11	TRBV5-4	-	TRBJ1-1	TGTGCCAGTCACAGGAACACTGAAGCTTTCTTT	CASHRNTEAFF
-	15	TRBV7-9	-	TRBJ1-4	TGTGCCAGCAGCTTAGAAATGTCCTCTAATGAAAAACTGTTTTTT	CASSLEMSSNEKLFF
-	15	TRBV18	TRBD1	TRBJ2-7	TGTGCCAGCTCACCATGGACAGGGAGTCGAGGCGAGCAGTACTTC	CASSPWTGSRGEQYF
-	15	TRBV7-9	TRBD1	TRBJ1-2	TGTGCCAGCAGCTTATGGGTTCAGGGGGCGTTTGGCTACACCTTC	CASSLWVQGAFGYTF